What follows are 17 T cell receptor beta chains derived from one specimen sequenced in a study of cytomegalovirus exposure and HLA in healthy donors. PCR used 60 Vbeta primers and 13 Jbeta primers. Profiling relied on immunoSEQ multiplex PCR, and the TCRdb table lists in-frame clones only, not all of them. Seen here are roughly 130,000 clones, roughly 66% observed once, and the top ten hold about 1.6%. Input material: PBMCs. Receptors were obtained from a young man in good health and CMV-seronegative.

This sequence joins TRBV7-3 and TRBJ2-7; 11 bases fit TRBD2. The V gene end was trimmed by 2 bases and the J gene end by 2 bases; junction bases not matched to a gene: 5. The CDR3 totals 16 residues. Germline V CDR1 and CDR2: SGHTA, FQGTGA. The chain's CDR3 is CASSLSGTSGPYEQYF. DNA of the CDR3: TGTGCCAGCAGCTTATCTGGGACTAGCGGCCCCTACGAGCAGTACTTC.

The chain has TRBV11-2 and TRBJ2-7; TRBD2 aligns across 10 bases. CDR3 size: 17 residues. J lost 4 bases, V lost 5 bases, and 14 bases had no gene match. Germline V CDR1 and CDR2: SGHAT, FQNNGV. This CDR3 is CASSPLELAGFWYEQYF. The CDR3 DNA sequence: TGTGCCAGCAGCCCTCTGGAACTAGCGGGATTTTGGTACGAGCAGTACTTC. Variable domain in full (rest from reference TRBV11-2 and TRBJ2-7): EAGVAQSPRYKIIEKRQSVAFWCNPISGHATLYWYQQILGQGPKLLIQFQNNGVVDDSQLPKDRFSAERLKGVDSTLKIQPAKLEDSAVYLCASSPLELAGFWYEQYFGPGTRLTVT.

This clone appeared a few times. The chain is built from TRBV18 and TRBJ2-1, with D unclear. Germline V gene data show CDR1 as KGHSH and CDR2 as LQKENI. V was clipped by 4 bases and J by 4 bases, with 8 bases between them. The CDR3 extends over 13 amino acids. Written as DNA, the CDR3 is TGTGCCAGCTCACTAGAGGAATACAATGAGCAGTTCTTC. This translates into CASSLEEYNEQFF.

The rearrangement joins TRBV23-1 to TRBJ2-7, with D maybe TRBD1 (5 bases). TRBV23-1 is reported as an ORF; its role is uncertain. CDR3 length: 15 residues. Trimming removed 6 bases at V and 1 base at J, with 16 bases between. In nucleotides, the CDR3 is TGCGCCAGCAGAGGGCCAGGGAAGGAGTCCTACGAGCAGTACTTC. This encodes CASRGPGKESYEQYF.

This chain connects TRBV6-5 to TRBJ2-7, with 7 bases that match TRBD2. Trimming cost V 5 bases and J 7 bases; bases outside gene matches: 11. The CDR3 spans 14 residues. In germline, CDR1 is MNHEY, CDR2 SVGAGI. CDR3 DNA sequence: TGTGCCAGCAGTAATCTGGGAGGGCCAAAAGAGCAGTACTTC. Amino acids: CASSNLGGPKEQYF.

This chain joins TRBV15 and TRBJ1-2; maybe TRBD1 (6 bases). V was pared by 6 bases and J by 6 bases, with 17 bases between. The CDR3 totals 14 residues. CDR1 and CDR2 (germline): LNHNV, YYDKDF (reference sequence). This CDR3 is CATRGQGNLDGYTF. Written as DNA, the CDR3 is TGTGCCACCAGGGGCCAGGGGAACCTTGATGGCTACACCTTC.

CDR3 sequence: CASSSRTATNYGYTF. CDR3 in DNA: TGTGCCAGTAGTAGCCGGACAGCCACTAACTATGGCTACACCTTC. The genes are TRBV19 and TRBJ1-2; TRBD1 is a possible D gene (6 bases). Trimming took off 4 bases at V and 0 bases at J, with 12 bases between the two ends. This CDR3 spans 15 amino acids. The germline CDR1 and CDR2 sequences are LNHDA and SQIVND (reference sequence).

V gene TRBV6-1 combines with J gene TRBJ2-7; 7 nucleotides match TRBD1. The V segment lost 6 bases and the J segment 4 bases; nucleotides outside the gene matches: 3. Germline V gene sequence: CDR1 MNHNS, CDR2 SASEGT. This CDR3 contains 12 residues. The CDR3 loop is CASRKQGYEQYF. DNA for the CDR3: TGTGCCAGCAGAAAACAGGGGTACGAGCAGTACTTC.

The chain has TRBV9 and TRBJ1-1; TRBD1 might be the D (6 bases). This CDR3 comprises 15 residues. The V and J ends lost 4 bases and 4 bases respectively, with 17 bases between them. CDR1 and CDR2 from the germline V gene are SGDLS and YYNGEE. CDR3 sequence reads: CASSPTTGRSTEAFF. CDR3 sequence (DNA): TGTGCCAGCAGCCCCACAACAGGGCGGAGCACTGAAGCTTTCTTT.

V usage is TRBV7-9 and J usage is TRBJ2-7, with a weak D call TRBD1 (5 bases). V was trimmed by 3 bases and J by 2 bases, leaving 11 bases between them. There are 14 residues in the CDR3. Germline CDR1 reads SEHNR; CDR2 reads FQNEAQ (reference sequence). The CDR3 bases are TGTGCCAGCAGCTTCAGGGTCTCAGCCTACGAGCAGTACTTC. It is translated as CASSFRVSAYEQYF.

The chain recombines TRBV7-9 with TRBJ2-7; 7 bases align to TRBD1. With V trimmed by 4 bases and J by 2 bases, 8 bases remained unmatched. The germline V gene has CDR1 SEHNR and CDR2 FQNEAQ (reference sequence). The CDR3 covers 15 residues. The CDR3 loop reads CASSSTGTEAYEQYF. In DNA, the CDR3 is TGTGCCAGCAGCTCTACAGGGACAGAGGCCTACGAGCAGTACTTC.

The table lists this clone with a count of one. The rearrangement uses TRBV27 and TRBJ2-3; 9 bases fit TRBD2. V lost 3 bases to trimming and J lost 6 bases; unmatched junction nucleotides: 1. In germline, CDR1 is MNHEY, CDR2 SMNVEV (reference sequence). The CDR3 totals 13 residues. As DNA, the CDR3 is TGTGCCAGCAGTTTCCTAGCGGGGGATACGCAGTATTTT. Protein product: CASSFLAGDTQYF.

The V and J genes are TRBV5-1 and TRBJ1-1; D remains ambiguous. Trimming stripped 4 bases from V and 3 bases from J, with 16 bases between. Germline values: CDR1 SGHRS, CDR2 YFSETQ. The CDR3 spans 15 residues. The CDR3 here is CASSPEAARDTEAFF. The CDR3 nucleotides are TGCGCCAGCAGCCCGGAGGCGGCTCGGGACACTGAAGCTTTCTTT.

This clone was observed a few times. The V and J genes are TRBV5-1 and TRBJ1-4, with 8 bases aligning to TRBD1. Germline V lookup: CDR1 SGHRS, CDR2 YFSETQ. The length of the CDR3 is 13 residues. V was clipped by 4 bases and J by 6 bases; unmatched bases: 2. Here the CDR3 reads CASSGGQDEKLFF. The CDR3 DNA is TGCGCCAGCAGCGGGGGACAGGATGAAAAACTGTTTTTT.

The chain is built from TRBV6-7 and TRBJ2-7; possible D gene TRBD1, 6 bases. TRBV6-7 is assigned to the ORF class and has an uncertain function. V shed 2 bases and J shed 0 bases, with 14 bases lying between them. CDR3 length: 16 amino acids. CDR3 sequence: CASSYTYRVSSYEQYF. CDR3 in DNA: TGTGCCAGCAGTTACACCTACAGGGTGAGCTCCTACGAGCAGTACTTC.

The rearrangement uses TRBV5-1 and TRBJ2-2; D not certain. The CDR3 spans 14 residues. Germline CDR1 reads SGHRS; CDR2 reads YFSETQ. The germline V and J ends were trimmed by 0 bases and 2 bases, with 5 bases remaining between them. The CDR3 loop reads CASSLEANTGELFF. CDR3 bases: TGCGCCAGCAGCTTGGAAGCAAACACCGGGGAGCTGTTTTTT. Full variable domain (outside the CDR3, taken from reference TRBV5-1 and TRBJ2-2): KAGVTQTPRYLIKTRGQQVTLSCSPISGHRSVSWYQQTPGQGLQFLFEYFSETQRNKGNFPGRFSGRQFSNSRSEMNVSTLELGDSALYLCASSLEANTGELFFGEGSRLTVL.

The chain joins TRBV4-3 to TRBJ2-7; D is possibly TRBD2 (5 bases). The CDR3 runs to 15 residues. V lost 1 base, J lost 1 base, and 11 bases lay in between. From germline, CDR1 is LGHNA and CDR2 YSLEER. The CDR3 here is CASSQGLSGSYEQYF. The CDR3 nucleotides read TGCGCCAGCAGCCAAGGACTAAGCGGTTCCTACGAGCAGTACTTC.